A selection of T cell receptor beta chains follows, all from one sample in a study of cytomegalovirus exposure and HLA in healthy donors. Here immunoSEQ multiplex PCR was the method, and the copy in TCRdb shows in-frame clones only, minus some. The repertoire shows about 200,000 clones; the top ten hold about 1%. The sample comprised PBMCs. The origin of the receptors is a girl aged 2 to 10 in good health and CMV-seropositive. The CDR3 runs from the conserved cysteine through the conserved F or W. D genes are given only for firm matches.

j_call d_call v_call cdr3_aa
TRBJ2-1 NA TRBV29-1 CSVPQNNEQFF
TRBJ2-1 TRBD1 TRBV28 CASSVRGQVGWNEQFF
TRBJ2-3 NA TRBV5-1 CASSLARASTDTQYF
TRBJ2-3 NA TRBV27 CASSPSGGARDTQYF
TRBJ2-4 NA TRBV7-2 CASSLSGGGSSIQYF
TRBJ2-3 TRBD2 TRBV5-5 CASSLVGLAGTDTQYF
TRBJ2-7 TRBD2 TRBV7-8 CASSRAQTSGSDEQYF
TRBJ2-3 TRBD2 TRBV29-1 CSGLPGGTDTQYF
TRBJ2-7 NA TRBV6-1 CASTLPHGGRHEQYF
TRBJ1-5 NA TRBV6-6 CASSSTGINQPQHF
TRBJ2-5 TRBD2 TRBV5-1 CASRLAGGPETQYF
TRBJ2-3 NA TRBV18 CASSPDRQITDTQYF
TRBJ2-7 TRBD2 TRBV11-2 CASSPGTKTYEQYF